This T cell receptor beta chain was sequenced during a study of blood T cell repertoires in COVID-19. Study information: PBMCs, B-cell-depleted T cells, or T cells were the source of the cDNA or gDNA that made up the material.

Repertoires were generated with immunoSEQ multiplex PCR, while TCRdb's copy carries only in-frame clones and drops some. This table has roughly 180,000 clones, 81% appearing once. This sequence originates from a woman older than 75 with COVID-19, enrolled during active disease. Sequenced: peripheral blood.

The CDR3 DNA reads as TGCGCCAGCAGCCCCGGACAGGGTGGCCTCTATGGCTACACCTTC. This sequence encodes CASSPGQGGLYGYTF. The chain couples TRBV4-1 to TRBJ1-2; 8 nucleotides match TRBD1. V trimming: 4 bases; J trimming: 4 bases; junction bases outside the gene matches: 8. Germline V lookup: CDR1 MGHRA, CDR2 YSYEKL. The CDR3 sequence is 15 residues long.